These 31 T cell receptor beta chains came from one sample sequenced in a study of neoadjuvant nivolumab and ipilimumab in lung cancer. Generated by immunoSEQ multiplex PCR, the TCRdb table keeps only in-frame clones and is missing some. Here the sample spans roughly 45,000 clones, roughly 91% being singletons. Here the sequenced sample was blood, taken before neoadjuvant nivolumab, alone or with ipilimumab. These receptors were taken from an adult with non-small cell lung cancer. Some clones in this sample may be carry-over from other donors' samples.

The chain links TRBV5-4 to TRBJ2-7, with D perhaps TRBD1 (6 bases). Germline V gene data show CDR1 as SGHNT and CDR2 as YYREEE (reference sequence). This CDR3 has 15 residues. The V gene lost 4 bases and the J gene lost 2 bases, with 16 bases spanning the gap. Here the CDR3 DNA reads TGTGCCAGCAGCGCAAACCAGGGGTTAGCCTACGAGCAGTACTTC. Amino acid sequence: CASSANQGLAYEQYF.

The chain employs TRBV18 and TRBJ2-7, with 7 bases fitting TRBD2. Germline assignment: CDR1 KGHSH and CDR2 LQKENI. The CDR3 contains 16 residues. The trim removed 0 bases at V and 0 bases at J, leaving 5 bases unmatched. CDR3 DNA: TGTGCCAGCTCACCACCCGCGGCGGGAGCCTCCTACGAGCAGTACTTC. This encodes CASSPPAAGASYEQYF.

This clone occurred once. The chain combines TRBV18 with TRBJ1-3, with unresolved D. In germline, CDR1 is KGHSH, CDR2 LQKENI. The CDR3 runs to 15 residues. Trimming took 6 bases from V and 0 from J, leaving 12 bases between them. The CDR3 loop reads CASSRQDFSGNTIYF. For the CDR3, the DNA is TGTGCCAGCTCTAGGCAGGACTTCTCTGGAAACACCATATATTTT. The variable domain in full, completed from reference TRBV18 and TRBJ1-3, reads NAGVMQNPRHLVRRRGQEARLRCSPMKGHSHVYWYRQLPEEGLKFMVYLQKENIIDESGMPKERFSAEFPKEGPSILRIQQVVRGDSAAYFCASSRQDFSGNTIYFGEGSWLTVV.

The chain carries TRBV15 and TRBJ2-7, with 8 nucleotides matching TRBD2. The CDR3 contains 14 residues. Losses at the gene ends were 5 bases for V and 5 bases for J; bases not matched to a gene: 8. The germline V gene has CDR1 LNHNV and CDR2 YYDKDF (reference sequence). In DNA, the CDR3 is TGTGCCACCAGCGCCCAAGCGGGAGTCAACGAGCAGTACTTC. It translates to CATSAQAGVNEQYF.

This clone has just one count. The chain carries TRBV18 and TRBJ1-3, with TRBD1 matching over 7 bases. This CDR3 has 15 residues. V shed 1 base and J 6 bases; nucleotides not matched to a gene: 6. Germline values: CDR1 KGHSH, CDR2 LQKENI. The CDR3 DNA follows: TGTGCCAGCTCACCACGAGACAGGGTGGAAAACACCATATATTTT. Protein sequence: CASSPRDRVENTIYF.

The V and J genes are TRBV7-3 and TRBJ2-3; TRBD2 agrees at 11 bases. CDR3 length: 15 amino acids. Germline V gives CDR1 SGHTA, CDR2 FQGTGA. After removal of 5 bases from V and 6 bases from J, the junction contained 7 bases not matched to a gene. The CDR3: CASSLTSGSRDTQYF. DNA for the CDR3: TGTGCCAGCAGCCTCACTAGCGGGAGCCGGGATACGCAGTATTTT.

This chain uses TRBV19 with TRBJ2-6, with D maybe TRBD1 (6 bases). Trimming removed 4 bases from V and 4 bases from J, with 17 bases in between. Germline CDR1 and CDR2: LNHDA and SQIVND (reference sequence). This CDR3 spans 17 amino acids. CDR3 residues: CASSNRARGKGANVLTF. The CDR3 DNA reads TGTGCCAGTAGTAACCGGGCCAGGGGTAAAGGGGCCAACGTCCTGACTTTC.

This chain connects TRBV5-1 to TRBJ2-5; D is ambiguous. The germline gives CDR1 SGHRS, CDR2 YFSETQ. V lost 6 bases to trimming and J lost 4 bases, with 16 bases between them. The CDR3 sequence is 14 residues long. The CDR3 is CASTSAGPPETQYF. The CDR3 DNA sequence: TGCGCCAGCACCTCGGCCGGGCCCCCAGAGACCCAGTACTTC.

The CDR3 here is CASSTFRGVGNTIYF. CDR3 sequence (DNA): TGTGCCAGCAGCACGTTCAGGGGGGTCGGAAACACCATATATTTT. The chain couples TRBV11-2 to TRBJ1-3; 7 bases line up with TRBD1. Germline CDR1 and CDR2: SGHAT and FQNNGV. The CDR3 consists of 15 residues. J was trimmed by 4 bases and V by 5 bases; bases with no gene match: 8.

This CDR3 is CASKLAGGYNEQFF. CDR3 coding DNA: TGTGCTTCAAAACTAGCGGGAGGCTACAATGAGCAGTTCTTC. This sequence joins TRBV6-1 and TRBJ2-1; 12 bases map to TRBD2. Per the germline V gene, CDR1 is MNHNS and CDR2 is SASEGT. This CDR3 contains 14 residues.

This rearrangement joins TRBV30 to TRBJ2-3, with D maybe TRBD2 (5 bases). The germline V gene encodes CDR1 GTSNPN and CDR2 SVGIG (reference sequence). The CDR3 runs to 14 residues. V gave up 3 bases and J gave up 1 base, with 11 bases separating them. The CDR3 loop is CAWRFRTGTDTQYF. CDR3 nucleotides: TGTGCCTGGAGGTTTCGGACTGGCACAGATACGCAGTATTTT.

V and J are TRBV4-3 and TRBJ1-2, with 10 bases fitting TRBD1. The length of the CDR3 is 17 residues. Germline trimming cut 0 bases from V and 1 base from J; bases unmatched to any gene: 5. Germline CDR1 LGHNA, CDR2 YSLEER. DNA of the CDR3: TGCGCCAGCAGCCAAGAAAGGTGGGACAGGGGTAACTATGGCTACACCTTC. Protein sequence: CASSQERWDRGNYGYTF.

This chain connects TRBV7-3 to TRBJ1-2, with 7 nucleotides matching TRBD1. The CDR3 loop spans 15 amino acids. Germline CDR1 is SGHTA and CDR2 is FQGTGA. Trimming at V came to 6 bases and at J to 8 bases, leaving 15 bases not matched to a gene. The CDR3 DNA reads as TGTGCCAGCAGTCGACAGGGAGGGAACGTAAACGGCTACACCTTC. It codes for CASSRQGGNVNGYTF. The variable domain in full, completed from reference TRBV7-3 and TRBJ1-2, reads GAGVSQTPSNKVTEKGKYVELRCDPISGHTALYWYRQSLGQGPEFLIYFQGTGAADDSGLPNDRFFAVRPEGSVSTLKIQRTERGDSAVYLCASSRQGGNVNGYTFGSGTRLTVV.

In DNA, the CDR3 is TGTGCCAGCAGCGTAGGGGCTAGCGGGAGTTCTGGTGAGCAGTACTTC. Amino acid sequence: CASSVGASGSSGEQYF. The chain uses TRBV9 and TRBJ2-7; 10 bases line up with TRBD2. Unmatched junction bases numbered 10, after V lost 0 bases and J lost 7 bases. This CDR3 region has 16 residues. Germline V gene data show CDR1 as SGDLS and CDR2 as YYNGEE. The full variable domain, in which reference TRBV9 and TRBJ2-7 provide the parts outside the CDR3, is DSGVTQTPKHLITATGQRVTLRCSPRSGDLSVYWYQQSLDQGLQFLIQYYNGEERAKGNILERFSAQQFPDLHSELNLSSLELGDSALYFCASSVGASGSSGEQYFGPGTRLTVT.

The rearrangement joins TRBV7-9 to TRBJ2-1, with 8 bases matching TRBD2. The CDR3 has 16 residues. Trimming cost V 6 bases and J 3 bases; bases outside gene matches: 10. CDR1 is SEHNR, CDR2 FQNEAQ, per germline (reference sequence). CDR3 sequence: CASSPRPAGVYNEQFF. For the CDR3, the DNA is TGTGCCAGCAGTCCGCGGCCAGCGGGAGTCTACAATGAGCAGTTCTTC.

The CDR3 loop reads CAWASLAGLSYNEQFF. CDR3 in DNA: TGTGCCTGGGCCTCTCTAGCGGGGCTTTCCTACAATGAGCAGTTCTTC. J is TRBJ2-1 and V is TRBV30, with TRBD2 identical over 9 bases. The CDR3 sequence is 16 residues long. The V gene end was trimmed by 5 bases and the J gene end by 1 base; junction bases not matched to a gene: 9. In germline, CDR1 is GTSNPN, CDR2 SVGIG (reference sequence).

This sequence joins TRBV5-1 and TRBJ1-2; 8 bases align to TRBD1. The CDR3 runs to 12 residues. The V gene's germline CDR1 is SGHRS and CDR2 YFSETQ. Trimming cost V 0 bases and J 14 bases; bases outside gene matches: 6. CDR3 sequence: CASSLDRGGNTF. The CDR3 bases are TGCGCCAGCAGCTTGGACAGGGGGGGGAATACCTTC.

V usage is TRBV5-1 and J usage is TRBJ2-7; D gene unclear. The CDR3 runs to 13 residues. Trimming left V 1 base short and J 0 bases short, with 5 bases between. Germline V CDR1 and CDR2: SGHRS, YFSETQ. The CDR3 sequence is CASSLQDSYEQYF. For the CDR3, the DNA is TGCGCCAGCAGCTTGCAGGACTCCTACGAGCAGTACTTC.

On this clone: The junction differs from germline at one of its ends, possibly a read error. V and J are TRBV7-7 and TRBJ2-1; a possible D gene is TRBD1 (6 bases). CDR1 is SSHAT and CDR2 is FNYEAQ in the germline V gene (reference sequence). CDR3 length: 14 residues. CDR3 amino acids: CASSPGQLRNEQFF. CDR3 sequence (DNA): TGTGCTAGCAGCCCCGGACAGTTGAGGAATGAGCAGTTCTTC.

The DNA of the CDR3 is TGTGCCAGCTCACGAGATGACACAGATACGCAGTATTTT. Translated, it gives CASSRDDTDTQYF. V and J are TRBV18 and TRBJ2-3; D remains ambiguous. The CDR3 is 13 amino acids. Germline V gene sequence: CDR1 KGHSH, CDR2 LQKENI. V dropped 4 bases and J dropped 2 bases, with 7 bases sitting between them.

The chain recombines TRBV6-1 with TRBJ1-1, with D possibly being TRBD1 (6 bases). The germline gives CDR1 MNHNS, CDR2 SASEGT. The CDR3 extends over 14 amino acids. V was cut by 3 bases and J by 1 base, with 9 bases left in between. CDR3 sequence: CASSDRGKNTEAFF. The DNA of the CDR3 is TGTGCCAGCAGTGACAGGGGAAAGAACACTGAAGCTTTCTTT.

The V and J genes are TRBV7-9 and TRBJ1-1; D is ambiguous. The CDR3 sequence is 14 residues long. The germline CDR1 and CDR2 sequences are SEHNR and FQNEAQ (reference sequence). The ends were cut back, 4 bases at V and 2 bases at J, with 11 bases in the middle. CDR3 nucleotide sequence: TGTGCCAGCAGCTCCTTCCTTGCCAACACTGAAGCTTTCTTT. It specifies CASSSFLANTEAFF.

This clone occurred once. The chain couples TRBV5-1 to TRBJ2-7; D possibly uses TRBD1 or TRBD2 (7 bases each). The CDR3 is 14 residues long. Germline CDR1 reads SGHRS; CDR2 reads YFSETQ. Trimming took 3 bases from V and 3 from J, leaving 13 bases between them. The CDR3 DNA is TGCGCCAGCAGCTATACAGGGGAGGGCTACGAGCAGTACTTC. Translation gives CASSYTGEGYEQYF.

The chain links TRBV5-1 to TRBJ2-7; 10 bases are shared with TRBD2. CDR1 and CDR2 from the germline V gene are SGHRS and YFSETQ. V was pared by 4 bases and J by 6 bases, with 4 bases of the junction left unmatched. This CDR3 is 13 amino acids long. CDR3 DNA: TGCGCCAGCAGCCCAGCGGGAGGGACCGAGCAGTACTTC. It encodes CASSPAGGTEQYF.

V and J are TRBV6-1 and TRBJ2-7; 8 bases match TRBD1. The CDR3 is 15 amino acids. After removal of 5 bases from V and 2 bases from J, the junction contained 8 bases not matched to a gene. Germline CDR1 reads MNHNS; CDR2 reads SASEGT. The CDR3 here is CASSHTGGAPYEQYF. CDR3 nucleotides: TGTGCCAGCAGTCACACAGGGGGTGCCCCCTACGAGCAGTACTTC.

This clone was counted between two and nine times. The rearrangement uses TRBV18 and TRBJ2-7, with TRBD1 matching over 7 bases. CDR3 length: 15 residues. Germline values: CDR1 KGHSH, CDR2 LQKENI. J was trimmed by 0 bases and V by 4 bases; bases with no gene match: 6. CDR3 sequence: CASSLDRVGSYEQYF. The CDR3 DNA is TGTGCCAGCTCACTTGACAGGGTGGGCTCCTACGAGCAGTACTTC.

The count of this clone is one. The chain employs TRBV5-5 and TRBJ2-1; D not resolved. Germline assignment: CDR1 SGHKS and CDR2 YYEKEE (reference sequence). The CDR3 covers 16 residues. V dropped 1 base and J dropped 0 bases, with 11 bases sitting between them. In DNA, the CDR3 is TGTGCCAGCAGCTTGTCAGGTACCCGCTCCTACAATGAGCAGTTCTTC. Protein: CASSLSGTRSYNEQFF. Full variable domain (missing parts from reference TRBV5-5 and TRBJ2-1): DAGVTQSPTHLIKTRGQQVTLRCSPISGHKSVSWYQQVLGQGPQFIFQYYEKEERGRGNFPDRFSARQFPNYSSELNVNALLLGDSALYLCASSLSGTRSYNEQFFGPGTRLTVL.

The genes are TRBV25-1 and TRBJ1-1; a possible D gene is TRBD1 (5 bases). This CDR3 contains 14 residues. The V end was cut by 2 bases, the J end by 1 base, with 8 bases between. CDR1 MGHDK and CDR2 SYGVNS come from the germline V gene. The DNA for the CDR3 is TGTGCCAGCAGTGAAAGACAGCGGAACACTGAAGCTTTCTTT. Amino acid sequence: CASSERQRNTEAFF.

This sequence joins TRBV5-1 and TRBJ2-5, with 9 bases fitting TRBD1. After removal of 3 bases from V and 5 bases from J, the junction contained 11 bases not matched to a gene. Germline V CDR1 and CDR2: SGHRS, YFSETQ. This CDR3 contains 16 residues. As DNA, the CDR3 is TGCGCCAGCAGCTCAGGGCCTACAGGGGGCTCGGAGACCCAGTACTTC. Its translation is CASSSGPTGGSETQYF.

This clone has only a few counts. The chain recombines TRBV11-2 with TRBJ2-7; D might be TRBD1 (5 bases). Germline lookup yields CDR1 SGHAT and CDR2 FQNNGV. The CDR3 covers 13 residues. Trimming removed 5 bases at V and 13 bases at J, with 21 bases between. In DNA form, the CDR3 reads TGTGCCAGCAGCCCCCTCACCCGACAGAGAGACTACTTC. Its protein is CASSPLTRQRDYF.

About this clone: Other DNA sequences in this specimen translate into the identical CDR3. As DNA, the CDR3 is TGCAGCGTTGAAACAGCCGACTACGAGCAGTACTTC. Amino acids: CSVETADYEQYF. The J gene is TRBJ2-7, the V gene TRBV29-1; the D is unclear. Germline lookup yields CDR1 SQVTM and CDR2 ANQGSEA. This CDR3 is built from 12 residues. V lost 2 bases, J lost 3 bases, and 8 bases lay in between.